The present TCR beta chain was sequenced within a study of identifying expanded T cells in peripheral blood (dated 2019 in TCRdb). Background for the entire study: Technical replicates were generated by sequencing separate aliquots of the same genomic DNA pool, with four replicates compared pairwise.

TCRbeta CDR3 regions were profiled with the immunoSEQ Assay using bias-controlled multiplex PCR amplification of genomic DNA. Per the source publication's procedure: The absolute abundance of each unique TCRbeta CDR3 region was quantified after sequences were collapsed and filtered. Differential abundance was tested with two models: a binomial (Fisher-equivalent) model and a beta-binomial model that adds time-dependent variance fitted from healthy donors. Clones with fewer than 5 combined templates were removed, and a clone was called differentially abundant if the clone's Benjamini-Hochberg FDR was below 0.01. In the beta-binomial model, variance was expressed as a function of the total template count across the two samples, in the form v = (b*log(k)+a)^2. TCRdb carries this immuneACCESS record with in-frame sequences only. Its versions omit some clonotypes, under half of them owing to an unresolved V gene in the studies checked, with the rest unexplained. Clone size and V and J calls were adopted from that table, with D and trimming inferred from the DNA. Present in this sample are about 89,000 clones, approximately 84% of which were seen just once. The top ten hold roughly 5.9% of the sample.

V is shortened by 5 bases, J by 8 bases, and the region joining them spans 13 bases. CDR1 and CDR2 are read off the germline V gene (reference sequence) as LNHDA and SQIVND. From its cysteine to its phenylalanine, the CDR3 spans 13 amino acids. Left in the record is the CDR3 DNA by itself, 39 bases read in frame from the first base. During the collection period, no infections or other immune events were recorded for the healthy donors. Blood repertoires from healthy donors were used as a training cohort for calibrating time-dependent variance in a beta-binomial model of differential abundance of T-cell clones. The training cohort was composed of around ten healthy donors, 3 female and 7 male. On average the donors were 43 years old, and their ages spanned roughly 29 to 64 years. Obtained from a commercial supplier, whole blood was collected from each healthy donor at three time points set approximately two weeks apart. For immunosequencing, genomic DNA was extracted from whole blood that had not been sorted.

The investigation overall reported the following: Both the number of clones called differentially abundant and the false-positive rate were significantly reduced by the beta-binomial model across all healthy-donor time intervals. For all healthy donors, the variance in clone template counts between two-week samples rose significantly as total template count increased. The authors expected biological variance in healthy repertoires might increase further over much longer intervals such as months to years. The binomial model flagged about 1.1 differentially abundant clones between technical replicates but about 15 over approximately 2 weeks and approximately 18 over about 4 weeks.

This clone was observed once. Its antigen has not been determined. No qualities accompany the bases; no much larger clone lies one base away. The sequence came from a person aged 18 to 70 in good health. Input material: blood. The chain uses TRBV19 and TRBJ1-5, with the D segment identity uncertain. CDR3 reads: CASSGVIGEPQHF. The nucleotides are TGTGCCAGTAGTGGGGTCATCGGAGAGCCCCAGCATTTT.